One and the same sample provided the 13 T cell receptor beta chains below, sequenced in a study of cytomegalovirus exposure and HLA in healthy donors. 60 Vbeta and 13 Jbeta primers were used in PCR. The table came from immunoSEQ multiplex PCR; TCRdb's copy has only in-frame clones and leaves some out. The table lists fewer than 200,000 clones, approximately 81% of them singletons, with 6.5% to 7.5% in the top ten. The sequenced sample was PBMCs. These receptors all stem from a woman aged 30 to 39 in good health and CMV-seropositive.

The DNA of the CDR3 is TGTGCCACCAGCAGAGAGACAGGGGGAGGACAGCCCCAGCATTTT. Amino acids: CATSRETGGGQPQHF. The V gene is TRBV15, the J gene TRBJ1-5, with 9 bases matching TRBD1. V lost 0 bases, J lost 7 bases, and 4 bases stayed unmatched. Germline lookup yields CDR1 LNHNV and CDR2 YYDKDF (reference sequence). The CDR3 loop spans 15 amino acids.

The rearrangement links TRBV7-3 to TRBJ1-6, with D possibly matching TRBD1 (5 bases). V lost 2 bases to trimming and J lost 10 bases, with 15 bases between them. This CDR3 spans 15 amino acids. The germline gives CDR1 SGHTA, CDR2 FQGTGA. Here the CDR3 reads CASSLGAGSLSPLHF. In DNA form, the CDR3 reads TGTGCCAGCAGCTTAGGGGCAGGGTCACTATCACCCCTCCACTTT.

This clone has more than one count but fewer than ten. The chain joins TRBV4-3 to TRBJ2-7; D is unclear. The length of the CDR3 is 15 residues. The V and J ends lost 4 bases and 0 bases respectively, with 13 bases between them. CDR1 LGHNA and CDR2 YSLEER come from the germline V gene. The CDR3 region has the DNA TGCGCCAGCAGCCCAGCGACGAGGAGCTCCTACGAGCAGTACTTC. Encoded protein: CASSPATRSSYEQYF.

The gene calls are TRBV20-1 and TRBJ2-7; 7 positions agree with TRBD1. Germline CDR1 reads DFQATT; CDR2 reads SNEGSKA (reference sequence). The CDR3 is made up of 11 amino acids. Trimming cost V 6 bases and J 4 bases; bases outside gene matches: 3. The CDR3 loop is CSARTGYEQYF. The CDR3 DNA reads TGCAGTGCCCGGACAGGTTACGAGCAGTACTTC.

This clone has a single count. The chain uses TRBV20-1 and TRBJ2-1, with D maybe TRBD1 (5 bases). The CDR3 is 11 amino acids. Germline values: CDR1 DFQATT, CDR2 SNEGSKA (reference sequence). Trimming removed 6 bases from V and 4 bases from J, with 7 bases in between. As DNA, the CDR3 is TGCAGTGCGCCAGGGTACAATGAGCAGTTCTTC. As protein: CSAPGYNEQFF.

The CDR3 spells CASGSFSNYGYTF. The CDR3 region has the DNA TGTGCCAGCGGGTCCTTTAGCAACTATGGCTACACCTTC. The chain is built from TRBV2 and TRBJ1-2; D is unclear. This CDR3 is built from 13 residues. CDR1 and CDR2 from the germline V gene are SNHLY and FYNNEI. Trimming stripped 8 bases from V and 2 bases from J, with 12 bases between.

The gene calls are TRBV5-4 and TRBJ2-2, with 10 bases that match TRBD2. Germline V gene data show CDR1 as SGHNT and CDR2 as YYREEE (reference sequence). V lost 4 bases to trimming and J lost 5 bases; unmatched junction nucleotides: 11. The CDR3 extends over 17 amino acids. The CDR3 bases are TGTGCCAGCAGCCAAGATTGGAGCGGGGGGGTAACCGGGGAGCTGTTTTTT. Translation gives CASSQDWSGGVTGELFF.

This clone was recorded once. The CDR3 sequence is CASSLDEGTEAFF. The CDR3 bases are TGCGCCAGCAGCTTGGATGAGGGCACTGAAGCTTTCTTT. The chain has TRBV5-1 and TRBJ1-1; D gene unclear. The CDR3 length is 13 residues. The germline V gene has CDR1 SGHRS and CDR2 YFSETQ. Trimming took 0 bases from V and 4 from J, leaving 7 bases between them.

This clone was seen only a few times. In nucleotides, the CDR3 is TGCGCCAGCAGCCAAGAGATAGCGGGGGAGGAGACCCAGTACTTC. Protein: CASSQEIAGEETQYF. The gene calls are TRBV4-3 and TRBJ2-5; 9 nucleotides align to TRBD2. CDR3 size: 15 residues. With V trimmed by 0 bases and J by 5 bases, 4 bases remained unmatched. CDR1 and CDR2 (germline): LGHNA, YSLEER.

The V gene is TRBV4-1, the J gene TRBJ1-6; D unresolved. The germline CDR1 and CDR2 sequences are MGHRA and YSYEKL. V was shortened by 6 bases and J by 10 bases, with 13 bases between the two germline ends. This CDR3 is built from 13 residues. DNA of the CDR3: TGCGCCAGCAGTAGAGCGGTGGGGTCACCCCTCCACTTT. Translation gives CASSRAVGSPLHF.

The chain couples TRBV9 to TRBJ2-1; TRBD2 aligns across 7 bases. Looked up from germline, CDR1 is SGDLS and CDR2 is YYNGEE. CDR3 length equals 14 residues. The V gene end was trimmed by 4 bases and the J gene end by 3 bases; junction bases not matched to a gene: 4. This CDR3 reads CASSPGDYYNEQFF. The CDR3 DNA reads TGTGCCAGCAGCCCCGGGGACTACTACAATGAGCAGTTCTTC.

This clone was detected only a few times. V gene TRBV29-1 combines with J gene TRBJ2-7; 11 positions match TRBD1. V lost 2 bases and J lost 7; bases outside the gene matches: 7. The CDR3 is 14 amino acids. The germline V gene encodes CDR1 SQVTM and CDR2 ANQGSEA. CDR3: CSVEIGQGAGEQYF. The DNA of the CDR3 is TGCAGCGTTGAAATCGGACAGGGGGCTGGGGAGCAGTACTTC.

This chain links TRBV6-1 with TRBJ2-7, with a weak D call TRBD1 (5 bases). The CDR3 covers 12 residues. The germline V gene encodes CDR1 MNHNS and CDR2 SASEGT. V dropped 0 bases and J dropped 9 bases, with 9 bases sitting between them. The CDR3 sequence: CASSEAGARQYF. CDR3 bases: TGTGCCAGCAGTGAAGCTGGGGCGCGGCAGTACTTC.